The rows below give T cell receptor beta chains drawn from one sample of a study of CD8 T cells in ankylosing spondylitis. TCRdb passed the 5' RACE reads through MiXCR, listing each CDR3 protein once. The sample has some 840,000 distinct CDR3 sequences; 12% are singletons. The sequenced material came from blood, either unsorted or a sorted T cell fraction (not recorded which). These receptors all stem from a male donor with ankylosing spondylitis. Each CDR3 is given with its conserved first and last residue. The order of the fields is J gene, clone size, D gene, V gene, CDR3 protein, CDR3 DNA. The D gene is left open where the match is weak. Clone size appears in some rows only: once, few, many, or a class for an expanded clone.

TRBJ1-1 | NA | NA | TRBV5-1 | CASSLGSADTEAFF | TGCGCCAGCAGCCTAGGCTCTGCTGATACTGAAGCTTTCTTT
TRBJ2-3 | NA | NA | TRBV5-5 | CARGPGPFTDTQYF | TGTGCCAGGGGCCCTGGACCCTTCACAGATACGCAGTATTTT
TRBJ1-2 | many | NA | TRBV12-3/TRBV12-4 | CASSNMGSTNGYTF | TGTGCCAGCAGCAATATGGGCAGTACAAATGGCTACACCTTC
TRBJ2-7 | NA | NA | TRBV4-2 | CASSHTAGPGAYEQYF | TGTGCCAGCAGCCACACGGCAGGGCCAGGCGCATACGAGCAGTACTTC
TRBJ2-3 | few | NA | TRBV29-1 | CSVEVSAADTQYF | TGCAGCGTTGAAGTGTCCGCGGCAGATACGCAGTATTTT
TRBJ1-1 | few | TRBD1 | TRBV12-3/TRBV12-4 | CASSLEDRGVAFF | TGTGCCAGCAGTCTCGAGGACAGGGGGGTAGCTTTCTTT
TRBJ1-5 | NA | NA | TRBV12-3/TRBV12-4 | CASSPVPESRMHF | TGTGCCAGCAGCCCTGTACCAGAAAGTCGTATGCATTTT
TRBJ2-3 | NA | TRBD2 | TRBV6-2/TRBV6-3 | CASSYRATGLAGDTQYF | TGTGCCAGCAGTTATAGGGCCACCGGACTAGCTGGAGATACGCAGTATTTT
TRBJ2-7 | few | NA | TRBV20-1 | CSARALKPISEQYF | TGCAGTGCTAGAGCCCTTAAGCCGATCTCCGAGCAGTACTTC
TRBJ2-1 | few | NA | TRBV6-2/TRBV6-3 | CASSSQYRALRYNEQFF | TGTGCCAGCAGTTCCCAGTACAGGGCTCTCCGATACAATGAGCAGTTCTTC
TRBJ1-1 | many | NA | TRBV29-1 | CSAEYPGDTEAFF | TGCAGCGCAGAATATCCGGGGGACACTGAAGCTTTCTTT
TRBJ2-7 | NA | TRBD2 | TRBV28 | CASSPGGQHYEQYF | TGTGCCAGCAGCCCGGGAGGCCAGCACTACGAGCAGTACTTC
TRBJ2-1 | NA | NA | TRBV29-1 | CSAVGIVGGEQFF | TGCAGCGCTGTGGGGATTGTGGGAGGTGAGCAGTTCTTC
TRBJ1-1 | NA | NA | TRBV7-2 | CASSFQGRAFF | TGTGCCAGCAGCTTCCAGGGTCGCGCTTTCTTT
TRBJ1-1 | few | NA | TRBV12-3/TRBV12-4 | CASSFREMGTEAFF | TGTGCCAGCAGCTTCAGGGAGATGGGCACTGAAGCTTTCTTT
TRBJ2-1 | many | NA | TRBV5-1 | CASSWWGSSYNEQFF | TGCGCCAGCAGCTGGTGGGGGAGCTCCTACAATGAGCAGTTCTTC
TRBJ2-7 | few | NA | TRBV20-1 | CSALPAPSYEQYF | TGCAGTGCCCTCCCTGCACCCTCCTACGAGCAGTACTTC
TRBJ2-5 | few | NA | TRBV7-9 | CASDQGGETQYF | TGTGCCAGCGACCAAGGCGGAGAGACCCAGTACTTC
TRBJ2-1 | few | TRBD2 | TRBV20-1 | CSAREGLARYNEQFF | TGCAGTGCTAGAGAGGGACTAGCGCGATACAATGAGCAGTTCTTC
TRBJ2-7 | NA | NA | TRBV7-8 | CASSSVRDTEKPSYEQYF | TGTGCCAGCAGCTCCGTCCGGGATACAGAAAAGCCCTCCTACGAGCAGTACTTC
TRBJ1-1 | NA | NA | TRBV20-1 | CSACSVWGDTEAFF | TGCAGTGCTTGCTCCGTTTGGGGGGACACTGAAGCTTTCTTT
TRBJ2-1 | few | NA | TRBV6-1 | CASSQGVGDLYEQFF | TGTGCCAGCTCCCAAGGGGTCGGGGATCTGTATGAGCAGTTCTTC
TRBJ1-1 | NA | NA | TRBV20-1 | CSARLGAGAEAFF | TGCAGTGCTAGGCTCGGAGCGGGGGCTGAAGCTTTCTTT
TRBJ2-3 | NA | TRBD2 | TRBV28 | CASSSTGGEADTQYF | TGTGCCAGCAGTTCGACGGGAGGTGAGGCAGATACGCAGTATTTT
TRBJ2-7 | NA | NA | TRBV15 | CATSRGGPAERGEQYF | TGTGCCACCAGCAGAGGCGGGCCCGCTGAGAGGGGCGAGCAGTACTTC